This entry features one T cell receptor delta chain sequence. Given a far larger clone just one base away, this is likely a sequencing read error. Other DNA sequences in the sample encode the same CDR3. TCRdb applied CATT to the reads for clone calling. The data show more than 6,500 delta-chain clones, 2.1% seen once. The entry originates in a study of gamma-delta chains in newborns, infants, children. Whole-study context: Innate gammadelta T cells reportedly expand polyclonally right after birth, driven by microbial exposure, per the title.

Germline V gene lookup returns CDR1 GEAIGNYY and CDR2 EKD. CDR3 length: 20 residues. This receptor was obtained from a child who was a newborn, infant or young child, either healthy, febrile or measles-vaccinated (not recorded which). The J gene is TRDJ2, the V gene TRDV2; TRDD3 agrees at 13 bases. Sequenced: blood. CDR3 amino acids: CACDTVLGDTPLRATAQLFF. CDR3 nucleotides: TGTGCCTGTGACACCGTACTGGGGGATACGCCATTAAGGGCGACAGCCCAACTCTTCTTT.